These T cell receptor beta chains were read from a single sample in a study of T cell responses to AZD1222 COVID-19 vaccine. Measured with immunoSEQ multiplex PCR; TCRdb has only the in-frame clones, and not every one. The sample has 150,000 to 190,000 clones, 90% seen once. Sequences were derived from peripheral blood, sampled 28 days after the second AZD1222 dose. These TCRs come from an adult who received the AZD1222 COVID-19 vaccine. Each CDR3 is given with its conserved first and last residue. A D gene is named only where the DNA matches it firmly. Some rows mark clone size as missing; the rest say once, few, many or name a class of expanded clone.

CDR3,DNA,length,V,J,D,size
CATRGLGNQPQHF,TGTGCCACCAGGGGGCTTGGAAATCAGCCCCAGCATTTT,13,TRBV27,TRBJ1-5,TRBD1,NA
CASTATGWTGEQFF,TGTGCCAGCACCGCGACAGGGTGGACGGGGGAGCAGTTCTTC,14,TRBV6-5,TRBJ2-1,TRBD1,NA
CASSRIAQLGGYTF,TGTGCCAGCAGCCGCATAGCACAGTTGGGTGGCTACACCTTC,14,TRBV3-1/TRBV3-2,TRBJ1-2,NA,NA
CASSQDYTGELFF,TGTGCCAGCAGCCAAGATTACACCGGGGAGCTGTTTTTT,13,TRBV4-2,TRBJ2-2,NA,NA
CASSLGGWQPQHF,TGTGCCAGCAGTTTAGGGGGTTGGCAGCCCCAGCATTTT,13,TRBV28,TRBJ1-5,NA,NA
CASSQGDNQPQHF,TGTGCCAGCAGCCAAGGGGACAATCAGCCCCAGCATTTT,13,TRBV3-1/TRBV3-2,TRBJ1-5,NA,NA
CASSFLKETQYF,TGTGCCAGCAGCTTCCTCAAAGAGACCCAGTACTTC,12,TRBV7-3,TRBJ2-5,NA,NA
CASSRELTGNTIYF,TGTGCCAGCAGCCGGGAACTTACAGGAAACACCATATATTTT,14,TRBV7-8,TRBJ1-3,NA,NA
CASSSFGGSSYNEQFF,TGTGCCAGCAGCTCATTCGGTGGCAGCTCCTACAATGAGCAGTTCTTC,16,TRBV7-9,TRBJ2-1,NA,NA
CASSLTHRQGNSPLHF,TGTGCCAGCTCACTGACACACCGACAGGGTAATTCACCCCTCCACTTT,16,TRBV18,TRBJ1-6,TRBD1,NA
CASRQRQLSEKLFF,TGTGCCAGCAGACAGCGACAGCTTAGCGAAAAACTGTTTTTT,14,TRBV28,TRBJ1-4,NA,NA
CARSFGAGGVYEQYF,TGTGCCCGCAGTTTCGGGGCGGGGGGGGTCTACGAGCAGTACTTC,15,TRBV27,TRBJ2-7,TRBD2,NA
CASSQTGPGEDYGYTF,TGTGCCAGCAGCCAGACCGGGCCAGGGGAGGACTATGGCTACACCTTC,16,TRBV4-2,TRBJ1-2,NA,NA
CASSRGIAKNIQYF,TGTGCCAGCAGTCGAGGGATAGCCAAAAACATTCAGTACTTC,14,TRBV14,TRBJ2-4,NA,NA
CASSVTSGGYTYNEQFF,TGTGCCAGCAGCGTAACTAGCGGGGGGTACACCTACAATGAGCAGTTCTTC,17,TRBV7-6,TRBJ2-1,TRBD2,NA
CASSPLPSGRAGYGYTF,TGTGCCAGCAGCCCACTCCCGTCTGGCAGGGCTGGCTATGGCTACACCTTC,17,TRBV21-1,TRBJ1-2,NA,NA
CAWSPPHSGYTF,TGTGCCTGGAGTCCCCCCCATAGTGGCTACACCTTC,12,TRBV30,TRBJ1-2,NA,NA
CASSSIDTQYF,TGTGCCAGCAGCTCTATCGATACGCAGTATTTT,11,TRBV7-9,TRBJ2-3,NA,NA
CASSGAGHGYTF,TGTGCCAGCAGTGGGGCAGGGCATGGCTACACCTTC,12,TRBV2,TRBJ1-2,NA,NA
CASSLSGTGDLYEQYF,TGTGCCAGCAGTTTGTCCGGGACAGGGGACCTCTACGAGCAGTACTTC,16,TRBV28,TRBJ2-7,TRBD1,once
CASSQEMGQLNTEAFF,TGCGCCAGCAGCCAAGAAATGGGACAGTTAAACACTGAAGCTTTCTTT,16,TRBV4-1,TRBJ1-1,TRBD1,NA
CASSLGPGPAFF,TGTGCCAGCAGTTTAGGGCCAGGGCCAGCTTTCTTT,12,TRBV12-3/TRBV12-4,TRBJ1-1,NA,NA
CASSEAEVRLPRNSPLHF,TGTGCCAGCAGTGAAGCGGAAGTCCGGTTACCTCGTAATTCACCCCTCCACTTT,18,TRBV6-1,TRBJ1-6,NA,NA
CASSLGGNGLTEAFF,TGCGCCAGCAGCTTGGGTGGGAATGGGCTGACTGAAGCTTTCTTT,15,TRBV5-1,TRBJ1-1,NA,NA
CASSSGPTGAYGYTF,TGTGCCAGCAGCTCGGGGCCCACCGGCGCCTATGGCTACACCTTC,15,TRBV7-2,TRBJ1-2,NA,NA
CASSPGTGWSAGYTF,TGTGCCAGCAGTCCCGGGACAGGATGGTCTGCTGGCTACACCTTC,15,TRBV6-5,TRBJ1-2,TRBD1,NA
CASSLVPSGDNTGELFF,TGTGCCAGCAGCTTAGTCCCTAGCGGGGACAACACCGGGGAGCTGTTTTTT,17,TRBV11-2,TRBJ2-2,TRBD2,NA
CASSLQRGRPNEQFF,TGTGCCAGCAGTTTACAGCGGGGAAGACCGAATGAGCAGTTCTTC,15,TRBV27,TRBJ2-1,TRBD2,many
CASSPTGFYNEQFF,TGTGCCAGCTCACCTACGGGTTTCTACAATGAGCAGTTCTTC,14,TRBV18,TRBJ2-1,NA,NA
CASSIGGSMNTEAFF,TGTGCCAGTAGTATAGGGGGATCAATGAACACTGAAGCTTTCTTT,15,TRBV19,TRBJ1-1,NA,NA
CASRMGGASGNTIYF,TGTGCCAGCAGGATGGGAGGGGCCTCTGGAAACACCATATATTTT,15,TRBV28,TRBJ1-3,NA,NA
CAFNQQGGYSNQPQHF,TGTGCCTTCAACCAACAGGGGGGGTATAGCAATCAGCCCCAGCATTTT,16,TRBV30,TRBJ1-5,TRBD1,once
CASSFRTGAEQYF,TGTGCCAGCAGTTTCCGGACAGGGGCCGAGCAGTACTTC,13,TRBV6-5,TRBJ2-7,TRBD1,NA
CAGRERTEAFF,TGTGCCGGCAGGGAAAGGACTGAAGCTTTCTTT,11,TRBV21-1,TRBJ1-1,NA,few
CASSFETLMRGTPGEKLFF,TGCGCCAGCAGCTTCGAAACACTTATGCGCGGGACTCCGGGGGAAAAACTGTTTTTT,19,TRBV5-1,TRBJ1-4,NA,NA
CASSNINRGNTEAFF,TGTGCCAGCAGTAACATCAACAGGGGGAACACTGAAGCTTTCTTT,15,TRBV27,TRBJ1-1,TRBD1,NA
CASSESIGGPNTEAFF,TGCGCCAGCAGTGAGTCGATAGGTGGGCCGAACACTGAAGCTTTCTTT,16,TRBV10-1,TRBJ1-1,NA,NA
CATKLAKVGEQYF,TGTGCCACCAAACTAGCGAAAGTCGGCGAGCAGTACTTC,13,TRBV15,TRBJ2-7,TRBD2,NA
CASSSRTSGSSYEQYF,TGTGCCAGCAGCTCAAGGACTAGCGGGAGTTCCTACGAGCAGTACTTC,16,TRBV11-2,TRBJ2-7,TRBD2,NA
CASSGIQPIGQYF,TGTGCCAGCAGCGGAATCCAGCCCATCGGGCAGTACTTC,13,TRBV5-6,TRBJ2-7,NA,NA
CASSESGGPYEQYF,TGTGCCAGCAGTGAATCGGGAGGCCCCTACGAGCAGTACTTC,14,TRBV6-1,TRBJ2-7,TRBD2,NA
CASSPIALSYEQYF,TGTGCCAGTAGTCCCATAGCCCTCTCCTACGAGCAGTACTTC,14,TRBV19,TRBJ2-7,NA,NA
CASSPGSFTGELFF,TGTGCCAGCTCACCAGGCTCGTTCACCGGGGAGCTGTTTTTT,14,TRBV18,TRBJ2-2,NA,NA
CAWSKGLAGETQYF,TGTGCCTGGAGTAAAGGTCTAGCGGGAGAGACCCAGTACTTC,14,TRBV30,TRBJ2-5,TRBD2,NA
CASSQEWQGGNQPQHF,TGTGCCAGCAGCCAAGAGTGGCAGGGGGGCAATCAGCCCCAGCATTTT,16,TRBV4-2,TRBJ1-5,TRBD1,NA
CASSQAGQGVSGNTIYF,TGTGCCAGCAGCCAAGCGGGACAGGGGGTATCTGGAAACACCATATATTTT,17,TRBV3-1/TRBV3-2,TRBJ1-3,TRBD1,NA
CASSLTVTGELFF,TGTGCCAGCAGTTTAACGGTGACCGGGGAGCTGTTTTTT,13,TRBV27,TRBJ2-2,NA,NA